One sample yielded the 4 T cell receptor beta chains listed below, sequenced in a study of T cell responses to AZD1222 COVID-19 vaccine. The data were produced by immunoSEQ multiplex PCR, yet TCRdb's version contains in-frame clones alone and is incomplete. The table has roughly 100,000 clones, more than 75% seen once. The sample in question was peripheral blood, obtained on day 0 of AZD1222 vaccination. All receptors come from an adult in good health.

This chain connects TRBV5-6 to TRBJ1-2; D is uncertain. The CDR3 is 13 residues long. Germline CDR1 and CDR2: SGHDT and YYEEEE. V gave up 2 bases and J gave up 6 bases, with 11 bases separating them. This chain's CDR3 is CASSFSNVHGYTF. CDR3 sequence (DNA): TGTGCCAGCAGCTTTTCAAATGTTCATGGCTACACCTTC.

This clone was observed once. This chain connects TRBV6-2 or TRBV6-3 to TRBJ2-2; the D is unclear. The CDR3 loop spans 15 amino acids. Trimming pared 6 bases from V and 5 bases from J, leaving 16 bases between. The V gene's germline CDR1 is MNHEY and CDR2 SVGEGT. This CDR3 is CASSPDLEPTGELFF. The DNA of the CDR3 is TGTGCCAGCAGCCCCGACCTGGAGCCTACCGGGGAGCTGTTTTTT.

The rearrangement joins TRBV28 to TRBJ1-5; TRBD1 aligns across 9 bases. Germline V gene lookup returns CDR1 MDHEN and CDR2 SYDVKM. The CDR3 extends over 17 amino acids. Germline trimming cut 6 bases from V and 5 bases from J; bases unmatched to any gene: 14. CDR3 bases: TGTGCCAGCAGCCGGCCCCCGGGACAGGGTTCTCATCAGCCCCAGCATTTT. Protein product: CASSRPPGQGSHQPQHF. Supplemented by reference TRBV28 and TRBJ1-5, the full variable domain reads DVKVTQSSRYLVKRTGEKVFLECVQDMDHENMFWYRQDPGLGLRLIYFSYDVKMKEKGDIPEGYSVSREKKERFSLILESASTNQTSMYLCASSRPPGQGSHQPQHFGDGTRLSIL.

This chain connects TRBV18 to TRBJ2-7; TRBD1 matches at 7 bases. The CDR3 runs 15 residues. Unmatched junction bases numbered 6, after V lost 2 bases and J lost 2 bases. CDR1 and CDR2 (germline): KGHSH, LQKENI. CDR3 nucleotides: TGTGCCAGCTCACCATCGGTTGGGACAGCCTACGAGCAGTACTTC. Encoded protein: CASSPSVGTAYEQYF.